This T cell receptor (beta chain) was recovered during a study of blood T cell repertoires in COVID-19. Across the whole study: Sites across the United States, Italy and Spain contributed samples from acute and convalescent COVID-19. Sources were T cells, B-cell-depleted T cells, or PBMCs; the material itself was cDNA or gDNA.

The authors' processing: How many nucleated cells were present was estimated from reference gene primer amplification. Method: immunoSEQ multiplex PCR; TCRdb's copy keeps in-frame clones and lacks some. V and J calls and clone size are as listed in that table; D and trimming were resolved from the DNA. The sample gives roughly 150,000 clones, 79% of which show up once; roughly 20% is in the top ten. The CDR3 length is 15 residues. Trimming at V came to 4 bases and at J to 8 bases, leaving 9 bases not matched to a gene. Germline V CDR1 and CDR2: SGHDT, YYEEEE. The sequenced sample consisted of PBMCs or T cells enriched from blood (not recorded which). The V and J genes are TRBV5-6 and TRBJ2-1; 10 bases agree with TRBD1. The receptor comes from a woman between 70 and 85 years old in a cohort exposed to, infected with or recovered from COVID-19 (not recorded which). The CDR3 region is CASSLDRGLIDEQFF. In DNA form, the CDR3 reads TGTGCCAGCAGCCTAGACAGGGGGCTTATAGATGAGCAGTTCTTC.